The 10 T cell receptor beta chains presented below share a single source sample, sequenced in a study of shared clonotypes between healthy human individuals. The protocol was immunoSEQ multiplex PCR, while the TCRdb copy is restricted to in-frame clones and leaves out a portion. The table has more than 450,000 clones, about four fifths seen once. The sample comprised PBMCs. The receptors shown here come from a woman in her 40s in good health. Some clones in this sample may be carry-over from other donors' samples.

This clone has only a few counts. V is TRBV25-1 and J is TRBJ2-2, with D tentatively TRBD1 (5 bases). V shed 6 bases and J shed 2 bases, with 16 bases lying between them. CDR3 length: 16 amino acids. CDR1 and CDR2 from the germline V gene are MGHDK and SYGVNS. The CDR3: CASRGRVGRNTGELFF. The DNA for the CDR3 is TGTGCCAGCAGGGGGCGTGTCGGACGAAACACCGGGGAGCTGTTTTTT.

The chain couples TRBV7-6 to TRBJ1-5; 8 nucleotides align to TRBD1. Trimming at V came to 4 bases and at J to 7 bases, leaving 6 bases not matched to a gene. CDR3 size: 14 residues. CDR1 is SGHVS and CDR2 is FNYEAQ in the germline V gene. CDR3 bases: TGTGCCAGCAGCTCGGGACAGGTCCGGCAGCCCCAGCATTTT. Its translation is CASSSGQVRQPQHF. Full variable domain (outside the CDR3, taken from reference TRBV7-6 and TRBJ1-5): GAGVSQSPRYKVTKRGQDVALRCDPISGHVSLYWYRQALGQGPEFLTYFNYEAQQDKSGLPNDRFSAERPEGSISTLTIQRTEQRDSAMYRCASSSGQVRQPQHFGDGTRLSIL.

This chain uses TRBV6-6 with TRBJ1-5; 7 positions agree with TRBD1. The germline CDR1 and CDR2 sequences are MNHNY and SVGAGI (reference sequence). V shed 11 bases, J shed 6 bases, and the junction held 10 bases outside the gene matches. The CDR3 is made up of 13 amino acids. The CDR3 DNA sequence: TGTGCCTCCCGACAGGGTATGGGTCAGCCCCAGCATTTT. Translated: CASRQGMGQPQHF.

The rearrangement uses TRBV28 and TRBJ1-4; the D is unclear. CDR1 and CDR2 from the germline V gene are MDHEN and SYDVKM. The CDR3 sequence is 13 residues long. CDR3 DNA sequence: TGTGCTTCGAGACGAGGTACTAATGAAAAACTGTTTTTT. Translated: CASRRGTNEKLFF.

The V and J genes are TRBV21-1 and TRBJ2-1; TRBD2, the D gene given by the table, was not confirmed from the DNA. TRBV21-1 is a pseudogene locus. This CDR3 spans 19 amino acids. DNA for the CDR3: TGTGCCAGCAGCAAACAGCCGGGACTAGCACCTTTCATGGACAATGAGCAGTTCTTC. Its protein product is CASSKQPGLAPFMDNEQFF.

Here the CDR3 DNA reads TGTGCCAGCAGTAACCCTCGGGCACCTTATGGCTACACCTTC. Its translation: CASSNPRAPYGYTF. The V and J genes are TRBV6-5 and TRBJ1-2; D ambiguous. There are 14 residues in the CDR3. With 5 bases removed from V and 5 bases from J, the gap between germline ends came to 15 bases. The germline CDR1 and CDR2 sequences are MNHEY and SVGAGI.

This sequence joins TRBV10-3 and TRBJ1-4; a possible D gene is TRBD1 (6 bases). The CDR3 spans 14 residues. Germline CDR1 is ENHRY and CDR2 is SYGVKD. Trimming took 2 bases from V and 7 from J, leaving 11 bases between them. The CDR3 region is CAISETQGVEKLFF. CDR3 coding DNA: TGTGCCATCAGTGAGACACAGGGAGTTGAAAAACTGTTTTTT.

Comment on this clone: Different DNA sequences within this sample yield the same CDR3. The CDR3 protein is CASSLEGWGYTF. DNA of the CDR3: TGTGCCAGCAGCTTAGAGGGATGGGGCTACACCTTC. The gene calls are TRBV7-6 and TRBJ1-2; D not certain. The CDR3 contains 12 residues. From germline, CDR1 is SGHVS and CDR2 FNYEAQ. V shed 1 base and J shed 8 bases, with 8 bases lying between them.

This sequence joins TRBV7-3 and TRBJ2-3; a weak D match, TRBD2 (6 bases). The CDR3 spans 14 residues. Trimming removed 2 bases from V and 0 bases from J, with 6 bases in between. CDR1 is SGHTA and CDR2 is FQGTGA in the germline V gene. The chain's CDR3 is CASSLGTSTDTQYF. Here the CDR3 DNA reads TGTGCCAGCAGCTTAGGGACTAGCACAGATACGCAGTATTTT.

Concerning this clone itself: The sample has other DNA sequences that encode this CDR3 too. This chain joins TRBV18 and TRBJ2-3, with TRBD2 matching over 11 bases. Germline-derived CDR1 and CDR2 are KGHSH and LQKENI. The CDR3 spans 15 residues. Trimming at V came to 2 bases and at J to 3 bases, leaving 1 base not matched to a gene. The CDR3 DNA sequence: TGTGCCAGCTCACCAACTAGCGGGAGTACAGATACGCAGTATTTT. Protein: CASSPTSGSTDTQYF.